This TCR beta chain was retrieved from a study of cytomegalovirus exposure and HLA in healthy donors. Study at large: Genetic ancestry analysis placed more than 80% of the roughly 400 donors that were genotyped in the Caucasian-associated cluster.

About this clone: Its antigen remains unknown.

Germline V gives CDR1 SEHNR, CDR2 FQNEAQ (reference sequence). The CDR3 consists of 17 residues. Trimming removed 5 bases from V and 1 base from J; junction bases left unmatched: 7. General study points: Association of a missense DCLRE1C variant with TCR beta V- and J-gene trimming was reported in a later analysis. Associated with cytomegalovirus, according to the listing, were 150 to 200 TCR beta chains. An Asian-associated ancestry cluster reportedly showed fewer N-insertions than the roughly 700-donor mean in a later analysis.

The PCR contained 60 Vbeta and 13 Jbeta primers. The assay was immunoSEQ multiplex PCR, and TCRdb's table has in-frame clones only and misses some. The sample carries under 200,000 clones, 85% recorded once. The sequence was obtained from a man younger than 40 in good health and CMV-seropositive. The genes are TRBV7-9 and TRBJ1-6; TRBD1 agrees at 8 bases. Input material: PBMCs. The CDR3 sequence: CASSRATGGSYNSPLHF. As DNA, the CDR3 is TGTGCCAGCAGCCGAGCCACAGGGGGATCCTATAATTCACCCCTCCACTTT.